Following are 15 T cell receptor beta chains from one sample sequenced in a study of CD8 T cells in ankylosing spondylitis. Overall study findings and caveats: Blood of patients with ankylosing spondylitis appeared to be characterized by a TCR beta motif of several highly homologous variants.

Each CDR3 protein is one row after TCRdb ran MiXCR on the 5' RACE reads. The sample shows 700,000 to 1,000,000 distinct CDR3 sequences, 12% of them seen only once. These receptors have no known antigen. Sequencing input: blood, either unsorted or a sorted T cell fraction (not recorded which). Receptor source: a male donor with ankylosing spondylitis.

This clonotype has only a few counts. The rearrangement joins TRBV20-1 to TRBJ2-7, with D tentatively TRBD1 (5 bases). V was cut by 5 bases and J by 3 bases, with 11 bases left in between. The CDR3 covers 12 residues. From germline, CDR1 is DFQATT and CDR2 SNEGSKA (reference sequence). The CDR3, as DNA: TGCAGTGCTGCCGGTCAGGGCTACGAGCAGTACTTC. The encoded protein is CSAAGQGYEQYF.

The chain combines TRBV7-2 with TRBJ1-2; tentative D call: TRBD1 (5 bases). Germline CDR1 is SGHTA and CDR2 is FQGNSA. The CDR3 has 14 residues. The V end was cut by 5 bases, the J end by 6 bases, with 16 bases between. CDR3 sequence: CASSPDPSGDGYTF. CDR3 nucleotides: TGTGCCAGCAGCCCCGACCCATCGGGGGATGGCTACACCTTC. Drawing the rest from reference TRBV7-2 and TRBJ1-2, the complete variable domain is GAGVSQSPSNKVTEKGKDVELRCDPISGHTALYWYRQSLGQGLEFLIYFQGNSAPDKSGLPSDRFSAERTGGSVSTLTIQRTQQEDSAVYLCASSPDPSGDGYTFGSGTRLTVV.

In its sample, this clonotype was seen a few times. The chain employs TRBV15 and TRBJ2-5; D unresolved. The germline V and J ends were trimmed by 4 bases and 5 bases, with 8 bases remaining between them. Germline CDR1 is LNHNV and CDR2 is YYDKDF (reference sequence). CDR3 length: 12 residues. CDR3 DNA sequence: TGTGCCACCAGCAAAGAGGTGGAGACCCAGTACTTC. Translation: CATSKEVETQYF.

This rearrangement joins TRBV20-1 to TRBJ2-3; tentative D call: TRBD2 (5 bases). From germline, CDR1 is DFQATT and CDR2 SNEGSKA (reference sequence). Trimming took off 3 bases at V and 1 base at J, with 14 bases between the two ends. The CDR3 consists of 15 residues. The DNA for the CDR3 is TGCAGTGCTAGCATCTTGAGGGCAGGCACAGATACGCAGTATTTT. This codes for CSASILRAGTDTQYF.

V is TRBV18 and J is TRBJ2-1, with D tentatively TRBD1 (5 bases). CDR1 is KGHSH and CDR2 is LQKENI in the germline V gene. With 6 bases removed from V and 5 bases from J, the gap between germline ends came to 11 bases. This CDR3 spans 13 amino acids. The chain's CDR3 is CASSPDINNEQFF. The DNA of the CDR3 is TGTGCCAGCTCTCCGGACATTAACAATGAGCAGTTCTTC.

CDR3 DNA sequence: TGCGCCAGCAGCTGGGGACTAGCGGGAAGCACCGGGGAGCTGTTTTTT. The encoded protein is CASSWGLAGSTGELFF. This chain links TRBV5-1 with TRBJ2-2, with 13 bases that match TRBD2. CDR1 SGHRS and CDR2 YFSETQ come from the germline V gene. V trimming: 3 bases; J trimming: 4 bases; junction bases outside the gene matches: 3. The CDR3 loop spans 16 amino acids.

The chain has TRBV5-6 and TRBJ2-5; 9 bases fit TRBD2. Germline CDR1 and CDR2: SGHDT and YYEEEE. The CDR3 spans 16 residues. Losses at the gene ends were 1 base for V and 0 bases for J; bases not matched to a gene: 4. The CDR3 DNA is TGTGCCAGCAGCTTGAAGGTAGCGGGGGACCAAGAGACCCAGTACTTC. It specifies CASSLKVAGDQETQYF. The full variable domain, completed using reference TRBV5-6 and TRBJ2-5, is DAGVTQSPTHLIKTRGQQVTLRCSPKSGHDTVSWYQQALGQGPQFIFQYYEEEERQRGNFPDRFSGHQFPNYSSELNVNALLLGDSALYLCASSLKVAGDQETQYFGPGTRLLVL.

This clonotype was seen only a few times. The V call is TRBV4-3, the J call TRBJ1-5; no clear D gene. CDR3 length: 13 amino acids. Germline-derived CDR1 and CDR2 are LGHNA and YSLEER. With 0 bases removed from V and 5 bases from J, the gap between germline ends came to 5 bases. CDR3 residues: CASSQDTHQPQHF. DNA for the CDR3: TGCGCCAGCAGCCAAGATACCCATCAGCCCCAGCATTTT.

The chain recombines TRBV5-8 with TRBJ2-1; 7 positions agree with TRBD2. The CDR3 is made up of 15 amino acids. V gave up 0 bases and J gave up 5 bases; unmatched junction bases: 5. Germline assignment: CDR1 SGHTS and CDR2 YDEGEE. CDR3 protein: CASSLEGTNNNEQFF. The DNA for the CDR3 is TGTGCCAGCAGCTTGGAAGGGACTAACAACAATGAGCAGTTCTTC.

This rearrangement joins TRBV4-3 to TRBJ1-5, with D hard to call. The germline CDR1 and CDR2 sequences are LGHNA and YSLEER. The V end lost 0 bases, the J end lost 4 bases, and 10 bases lay between the germline ends. CDR3 length: 15 residues. CDR3: CASSQDARENQPQHF. The DNA for the CDR3 is TGCGCCAGCAGCCAAGATGCGAGGGAGAATCAGCCCCAGCATTTT.

V usage is TRBV4-1 and J usage is TRBJ2-2; D may be TRBD2 (7 bases). Trimming removed 8 bases at V and 6 bases at J, with 16 bases between. Per the germline V gene, CDR1 is MGHRA and CDR2 is YSYEKL. This CDR3 is 14 amino acids long. In DNA form, the CDR3 reads TGCGCCAGCCGACCCCCGGGGGGCTCCGGGGAGCTGTTTTTT. Encoded protein: CASRPPGGSGELFF.

This clonotype was counted at least ten times. The CDR3 here is CSVTSGDYNEQFF. The CDR3 coding sequence is TGCAGCGTTACTAGCGGGGACTACAATGAGCAGTTCTTC. This rearrangement joins TRBV29-1 to TRBJ2-1, with TRBD2 matching 10 bases. Looked up from germline, CDR1 is SQVTM and CDR2 is ANQGSEA. The V gene end was trimmed by 5 bases and the J gene end by 3 bases; junction bases not matched to a gene: 1. The CDR3 runs 13 residues.

This clonotype was counted only a few times. The chain couples TRBV4-3 to TRBJ2-7; D is undetermined. Germline V gene sequence: CDR1 LGHNA, CDR2 YSLEER. V dropped 0 bases and J dropped 7 bases, with 13 bases sitting between them. The CDR3 covers 14 residues. The CDR3 loop reads CASSQEYPLREQYF. In DNA form, the CDR3 reads TGCGCCAGCAGCCAAGAATACCCCCTGAGGGAGCAGTACTTC.

This clonotype appeared a few times. This sequence joins TRBV20-1 and TRBJ1-5; 7 positions match TRBD1. From germline, CDR1 is DFQATT and CDR2 SNEGSKA (reference sequence). Trimming at V came to 2 bases and at J to 3 bases, leaving 4 bases not matched to a gene. This CDR3 has 14 amino acids. The CDR3 DNA reads TGCAGTGCTAGACCGGGACAGTACAATCAGCCCCAGCATTTT. This sequence encodes CSARPGQYNQPQHF.

This clonotype was counted only a few times. The chain links TRBV20-1 to TRBJ2-7; 11 positions match TRBD2. After removal of 5 bases from V and 1 base from J, the junction contained 4 bases not matched to a gene. The germline CDR1 and CDR2 sequences are DFQATT and SNEGSKA (reference sequence). The CDR3 covers 14 residues. The CDR3 region has the DNA TGCAGTGCTCTGAGACTAGCGGGGTCCTACGAGCAGTACTTC. Translating gives CSALRLAGSYEQYF.